The 17 T cell receptor beta chains reported below all come from one sample, sequenced in a study of blood T cell repertoires in COVID-19. Assay used: immunoSEQ multiplex PCR; TCRdb lists only in-frame clones, some missing. The repertoire includes 130,000 to 150,000 clones, roughly 88% of them detected once, and about 8% sits in the top ten. Specimen: peripheral blood. The receptors stem from a woman aged 60-70 years with COVID-19, enrolled during active disease.

The CDR3 sequence is CSVEGGSGNTEAFF. CDR3 in DNA: TGCAGCGTTGAAGGAGGGAGTGGAAACACTGAAGCTTTCTTT. V gene TRBV29-1 combines with J gene TRBJ1-1, with unresolved D. Germline CDR1 is SQVTM and CDR2 is ANQGSEA. The CDR3 loop spans 14 amino acids. Trimming took 1 base from V and 2 from J, leaving 11 bases between them.

This chain links TRBV10-3 with TRBJ2-2, with TRBD1 matching over 8 bases. The CDR3 consists of 16 residues. V lost 3 bases, J lost 3 bases, and 6 bases stayed unmatched. Germline V lookup: CDR1 ENHRY, CDR2 SYGVKD. The chain's CDR3 is CAISDPTQGDTGELFF. CDR3 DNA: TGTGCCATCAGTGATCCCACACAGGGGGACACCGGGGAGCTGTTTTTT.

V and J are TRBV5-4 and TRBJ2-7; D is possibly TRBD2 (6 bases). This CDR3 has 16 residues. V was shortened by 0 bases and J by 2 bases, with 15 bases between the two germline ends. Germline V CDR1 and CDR2: SGHNT, YYREEE (reference sequence). CDR3 DNA sequence: TGTGCCAGCAGCTTGGGGGGGAGGCGACACACCTACGAGCAGTACTTC. This encodes CASSLGGRRHTYEQYF.

The chain employs TRBV14 and TRBJ1-2, with no clear D. There are 13 residues in the CDR3. Germline assignment: CDR1 SGHDN and CDR2 FVKESK. The V end lost 1 base, the J end lost 7 bases, and 10 bases lay between the germline ends. The CDR3 loop reads CASSQAPGSGYTF. The CDR3 DNA reads TGTGCCAGCAGCCAAGCACCGGGTTCTGGCTACACCTTC. Drawing the rest from reference TRBV14 and TRBJ1-2, the complete variable domain is EAGVTQFPSHSVIEKGQTVTLRCDPISGHDNLYWYRRVMGKEIKFLLHFVKESKQDESGMPNNRFLAERTGGTYSTLKVQPAELEDSGVYFCASSQAPGSGYTFGSGTRLTVV.

The chain couples TRBV27 to TRBJ1-5; 7 nucleotides agree with TRBD1. V was clipped by 4 bases and J by 3 bases; unmatched bases: 3. This CDR3 contains 14 residues. CDR1 is MNHEY and CDR2 is SMNVEV in the germline V gene (reference sequence). DNA for the CDR3: TGTGCCAGCAGTTCTGGACAGGTCAATCAGCCCCAGCATTTT. As protein: CASSSGQVNQPQHF.

V gene TRBV6-4 combines with J gene TRBJ1-1; D perhaps matches TRBD1 (5 bases). Trimming took 9 bases from V and 1 from J, leaving 12 bases between them. The CDR3 is made up of 13 amino acids. Looked up from germline, CDR1 is MRHNA and CDR2 is SNTAGT. The CDR3 loop is CASRIGENTEAFF. In nucleotides, the CDR3 is TGTGCCAGTCGGATAGGGGAGAACACTGAAGCTTTCTTT.

This clone showed up just once. This chain uses TRBV4-3 with TRBJ1-2; D possibly corresponds to TRBD1 (6 bases). The CDR3 totals 14 residues. The V gene's germline CDR1 is LGHNA and CDR2 YSLEER. The V gene lost 4 bases and the J gene lost 2 bases, with 11 bases spanning the gap. This CDR3 reads CASSPFQGNYGYTF. The CDR3 region has the DNA TGCGCCAGCAGCCCCTTCCAGGGGAACTATGGCTACACCTTC.

The chain has TRBV11-2 and TRBJ2-1; tentative D call: TRBD1 (6 bases). The CDR3 spans 19 residues. The germline gives CDR1 SGHAT, CDR2 FQNNGV. V shed 4 bases and J shed 0 bases, with 22 bases lying between them. The DNA for the CDR3 is TGTGCCAGCAGCTCGAGGCAGGGGCCGCCCGAGAGCTCCTACAATGAGCAGTTCTTC. It is translated as CASSSRQGPPESSYNEQFF.

This clone was picked up a small number of times. This chain connects TRBV6-2 or TRBV6-3 to TRBJ2-1; D is possibly TRBD1 (6 bases). The CDR3 is made up of 15 amino acids. The V end lost 5 bases, the J end lost 4 bases, and 15 bases lay between the germline ends. In germline, CDR1 is MNHEY, CDR2 SVGEGT. The CDR3 region has the DNA TGTGCCAGCAGTATTACAGGGCTCGCGTACAATGAGCAGTTCTTC. Protein: CASSITGLAYNEQFF.

The CDR3 region has the DNA TGTGCCAGCAGCTCGGGACATCCCGGCTCACCCCTCCACTTT. Its protein product is CASSSGHPGSPLHF. This sequence joins TRBV7-9 and TRBJ1-6, with D perhaps matching TRBD1 (6 bases). Germline loops: CDR1 SEHNR, CDR2 FQNEAQ (reference sequence). There are 14 residues in the CDR3. V was pared by 4 bases and J by 10 bases, with 14 bases between.

V and J are TRBV11-2 and TRBJ2-4; the D gene is possibly TRBD2 (6 bases). Germline CDR1 and CDR2: SGHAT and FQNNGV. V was cut by 5 bases and J by 1 base, with 12 bases left in between. The CDR3 length is 15 residues. The CDR3 DNA sequence: TGTGCCAGCAGCCGGATGGCGGGGGCCAAAAACATTCAGTACTTC. This codes for CASSRMAGAKNIQYF.

The V and J genes are TRBV6-5 and TRBJ2-3, with 8 bases aligning to TRBD1. The CDR3 runs to 15 residues. Losses at the gene ends were 8 bases for V and 6 bases for J; bases not matched to a gene: 13. The germline V gene encodes CDR1 MNHEY and CDR2 SVGAGI. CDR3 DNA: TGTGCCAGCCCCAGAGAGGACAGGGCGATCGATACGCAGTATTTT. This encodes CASPREDRAIDTQYF.

This chain connects TRBV6-2 or TRBV6-3 to TRBJ2-3; 10 bases match TRBD2. From germline, CDR1 is MNHEY and CDR2 SVGEGT. With V trimmed by 0 bases and J by 5 bases, 8 bases remained unmatched. The CDR3 length is 17 residues. The CDR3 protein is CASSYSIQRGGEDTQYF. The CDR3 DNA is TGTGCCAGCAGTTACTCGATCCAGCGGGGGGGCGAAGATACGCAGTATTTT.

This clone was observed many times. The V and J genes are TRBV4-1 and TRBJ1-2; D may be TRBD1 (5 bases). The CDR3 has 14 amino acids. Trimming removed 4 bases at V and 4 bases at J, with 13 bases between. Germline CDR1 reads MGHRA; CDR2 reads YSYEKL. CDR3 sequence reads: CASSRPGFSYGYTF. DNA of the CDR3: TGCGCCAGCAGCCGCCCAGGGTTCAGCTATGGCTACACCTTC.

The chain couples TRBV7-9 to TRBJ1-1, with a possible D match to TRBD1 (6 bases). V gave up 5 bases and J gave up 2 bases, with 12 bases separating them. Per germline, CDR1 SEHNR and CDR2 FQNEAQ (reference sequence). CDR3 length: 14 amino acids. The CDR3 reads CASSGGQTNTEAFF. The CDR3 nucleotides read TGTGCCAGCAGCGGAGGACAGACAAACACTGAAGCTTTCTTT.

This chain links TRBV7-2 with TRBJ1-1; 7 bases align to TRBD1. Germline loops: CDR1 SGHTA, CDR2 FQGNSA. V shed 3 bases, J shed 0 bases, and the junction held 4 bases outside the gene matches. The CDR3 contains 15 residues. The CDR3 DNA follows: TGTGCCAGCAGCTTCGACAGGGTCTTGAACACTGAAGCTTTCTTT. Translation gives CASSFDRVLNTEAFF.

This clone was found a few times. The genes are TRBV10-3 and TRBJ2-3; 9 bases map to TRBD2. The CDR3 contains 15 residues. CDR1 is ENHRY, CDR2 SYGVKD, per germline. J was trimmed by 6 bases and V by 10 bases; bases with no gene match: 14. The CDR3 is CATGRGGAIRDTQYF. The CDR3 DNA reads TGTGCCACCGGGCGCGGGGGGGCCATCCGTGATACGCAGTATTTT.